The entry below gives a single TCR beta chain sequence along with its context. This sample was taken from a study of blood T cell repertoires in COVID-19. Study in general: COVID-19 samples collected from the United States, Italy and Spain covered acute and convalescent phases. From T cells, B-cell-depleted T cells, or PBMCs came the material, which was cDNA or gDNA.

In the authors' workflow: Amplification of reference gene primers provided the estimated nucleated cell counts. The method was immunoSEQ multiplex PCR; TCRdb's version includes in-frame clones alone and lacks a portion of them. V, J and clone size are taken as reported in that table, and D and trimming were inferred from the DNA itself. There are roughly 160,000 clones in the sample; around four fifths occur only once, and 2.5% to 3% lies in the top ten. Germline V CDR1 and CDR2: ENHRY, SYGVKD. V was clipped by 10 bases and J by 1 base; unmatched bases: 6. The CDR3 extends over 13 amino acids. Sequencing input: peripheral blood. The rearrangement uses TRBV10-3 and TRBJ1-2; 7 bases agree with TRBD1. The clonotype originates from a woman of 80 years or more with COVID-19, enrolled during active disease. The CDR3 DNA is TGTGCCACCAGGGACAGCTTTAACTATGGCTACACCTTC. Amino acids: CATRDSFNYGYTF.